This TCR beta chain was profiled in a study of regulatory T cells in long-lasting Graves disease. HTBI primers from iRepertoire and Arm-PCR of CDR3 regions yielded the TCR beta libraries. TCRdb used MiXCR to reprocess the multiplex PCR reads, holding one entry per CDR3 protein. The sample lists about 430,000 distinct CDR3 sequences; 15% were seen once. Germline CDR1 and CDR2: SGHTA and FQGNSA. The CDR3 runs 14 residues. Trimming took 3 bases from V and 3 from J; bases not matched to a gene: 2. Noted time point: newly diagnosed GD, antithyroid drugs for less than 3 months. RNA from PBMCs was the source of the TCR library. The data also belong to a second study, concerning T cells in Graves' hyperthyroidism and ophthalmopathy.

The sequencing here drew on peripheral blood mononuclear cells (PBMCs), taken at new diagnosis, from a patient treated with antithyroid drugs. This sequence joins TRBV7-2 and TRBJ2-5, with 9 bases aligning to TRBD2. This clonotype originated in a woman aged 40 to 50 with Graves disease. CDR3 sequence: CASSFASGKETQYF. In DNA form, the CDR3 reads TGTGCCAGCAGCTTCGCTAGCGGGAAAGAGACCCAGTACTTC.